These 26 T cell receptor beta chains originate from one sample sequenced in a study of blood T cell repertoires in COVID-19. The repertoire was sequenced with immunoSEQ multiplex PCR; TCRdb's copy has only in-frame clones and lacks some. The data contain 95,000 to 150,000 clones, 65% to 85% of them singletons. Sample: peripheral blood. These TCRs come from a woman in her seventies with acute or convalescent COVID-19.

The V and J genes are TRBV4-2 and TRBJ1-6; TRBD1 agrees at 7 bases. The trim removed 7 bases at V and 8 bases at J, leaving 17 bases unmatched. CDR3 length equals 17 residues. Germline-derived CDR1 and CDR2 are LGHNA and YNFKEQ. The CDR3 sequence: CASTKGGAGGRDSPLHF. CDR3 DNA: TGTGCCAGCACCAAAGGGGGGGCAGGGGGTAGGGATTCACCCCTCCACTTT.

CDR3 DNA: TGTGCCAGCAGCTTTATCCTGGGGACAGGCACAGATACGCAGTATTTT. Protein product: CASSFILGTGTDTQYF. V and J are TRBV5-8 and TRBJ2-3; 7 nucleotides agree with TRBD1. The J segment lost 1 base and the V segment lost 2 bases, leaving 7 bases of the junction unmatched. Germline lookup yields CDR1 SGHTS and CDR2 YDEGEE. This CDR3 contains 16 residues.

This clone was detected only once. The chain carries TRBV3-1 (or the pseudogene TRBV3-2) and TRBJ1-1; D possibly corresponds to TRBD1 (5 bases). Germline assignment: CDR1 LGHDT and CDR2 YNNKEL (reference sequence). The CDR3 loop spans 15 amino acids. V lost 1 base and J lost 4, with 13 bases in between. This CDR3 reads CASSQGSGFGTEAFF. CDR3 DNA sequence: TGTGCCAGCAGCCAAGGGTCAGGGTTCGGCACTGAAGCTTTCTTT.

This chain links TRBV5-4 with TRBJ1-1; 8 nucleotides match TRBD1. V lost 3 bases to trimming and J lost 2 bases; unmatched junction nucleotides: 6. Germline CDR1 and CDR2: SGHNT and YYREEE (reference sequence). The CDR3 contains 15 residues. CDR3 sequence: CASSWMGQVNTEAFF. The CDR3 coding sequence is TGTGCCAGCAGCTGGATGGGACAGGTAAACACTGAAGCTTTCTTT.

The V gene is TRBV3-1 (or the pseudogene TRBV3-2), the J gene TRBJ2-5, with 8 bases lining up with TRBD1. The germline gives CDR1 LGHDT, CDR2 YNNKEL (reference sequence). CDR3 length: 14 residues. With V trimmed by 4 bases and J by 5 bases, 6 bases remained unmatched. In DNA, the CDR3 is TGTGCCAGCAGCCCCAGGGGGCGCGGGGAGACCCAGTACTTC. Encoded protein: CASSPRGRGETQYF.

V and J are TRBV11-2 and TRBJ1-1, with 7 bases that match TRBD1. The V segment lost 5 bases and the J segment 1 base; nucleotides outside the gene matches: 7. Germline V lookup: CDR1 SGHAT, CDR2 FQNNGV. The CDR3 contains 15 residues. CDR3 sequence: CASSTRTGRNTEAFF. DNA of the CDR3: TGTGCCAGCAGCACAAGGACAGGAAGGAACACTGAAGCTTTCTTT.

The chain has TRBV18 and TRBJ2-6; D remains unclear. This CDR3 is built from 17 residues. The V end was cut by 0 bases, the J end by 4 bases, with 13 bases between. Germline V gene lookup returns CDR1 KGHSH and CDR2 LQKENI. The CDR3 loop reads CASSPPTRPGGANVLTF. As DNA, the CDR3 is TGTGCCAGCTCACCACCCACCCGACCCGGGGGGGCCAACGTCCTGACTTTC.

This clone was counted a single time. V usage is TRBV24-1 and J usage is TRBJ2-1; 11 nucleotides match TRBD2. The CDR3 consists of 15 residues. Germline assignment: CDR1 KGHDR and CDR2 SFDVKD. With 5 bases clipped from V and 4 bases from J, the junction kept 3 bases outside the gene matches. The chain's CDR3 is CATSGPSGGYNEQFF. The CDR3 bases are TGTGCCACCAGTGGCCCTAGCGGGGGGTACAATGAGCAGTTCTTC.

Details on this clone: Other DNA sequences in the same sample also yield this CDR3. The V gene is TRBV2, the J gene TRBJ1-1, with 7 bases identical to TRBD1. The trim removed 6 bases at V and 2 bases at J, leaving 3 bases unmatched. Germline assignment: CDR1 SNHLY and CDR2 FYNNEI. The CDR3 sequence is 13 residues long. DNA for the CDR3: TGTGCCAGCAGCCAGGGGGTTAACACTGAAGCTTTCTTT. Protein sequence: CASSQGVNTEAFF. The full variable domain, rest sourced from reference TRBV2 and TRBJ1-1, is EPEVTQTPSHQVTQMGQEVILRCVPISNHLYFYWYRQILGQKVEFLVSFYNNEISEKSEIFDDQFSVERPDGSNFTLKIRSTKLEDSAMYFCASSQGVNTEAFFGQGTRLTVV.

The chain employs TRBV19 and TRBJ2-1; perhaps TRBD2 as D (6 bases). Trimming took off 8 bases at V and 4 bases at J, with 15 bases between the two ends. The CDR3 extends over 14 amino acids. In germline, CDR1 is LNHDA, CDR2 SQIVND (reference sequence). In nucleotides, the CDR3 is TGTGCCAGTGCTCTCGGGGGACTGTACAATGAGCAGTTCTTC. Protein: CASALGGLYNEQFF.

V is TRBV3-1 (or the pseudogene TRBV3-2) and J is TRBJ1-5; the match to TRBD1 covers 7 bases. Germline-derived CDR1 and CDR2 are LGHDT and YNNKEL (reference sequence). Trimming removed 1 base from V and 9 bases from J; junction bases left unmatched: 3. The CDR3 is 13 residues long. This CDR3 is CASSQAGGGPQHF. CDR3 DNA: TGTGCCAGCAGCCAAGCAGGGGGTGGGCCCCAGCATTTT.

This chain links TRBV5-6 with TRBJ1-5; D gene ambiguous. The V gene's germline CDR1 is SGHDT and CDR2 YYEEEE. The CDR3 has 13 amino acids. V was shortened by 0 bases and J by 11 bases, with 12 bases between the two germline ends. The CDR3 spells CASSLAASGSQHF. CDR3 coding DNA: TGTGCCAGCAGCTTGGCTGCTAGCGGATCCCAGCATTTT.

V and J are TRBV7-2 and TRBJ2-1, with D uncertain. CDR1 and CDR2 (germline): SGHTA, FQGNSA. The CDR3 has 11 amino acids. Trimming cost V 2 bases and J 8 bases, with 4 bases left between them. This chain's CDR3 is CASSLIYEQFF. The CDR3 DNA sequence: TGTGCCAGCAGCTTAATCTATGAGCAGTTCTTC.

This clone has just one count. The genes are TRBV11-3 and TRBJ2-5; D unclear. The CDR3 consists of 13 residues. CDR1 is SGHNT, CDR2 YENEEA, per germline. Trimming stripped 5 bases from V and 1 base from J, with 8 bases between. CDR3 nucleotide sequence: TGTGCCAGCAGCGGGCCGATCCAAGAGACCCAGTACTTC. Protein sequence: CASSGPIQETQYF.

CDR3 nucleotides: TGTGCCAGCACTCGGACGGGCGGGACTGAAGCTTTCTTT. Translated: CASTRTGGTEAFF. The V call is TRBV12-3 or TRBV12-4, the J call TRBJ1-1; D gene uncertain. The CDR3 has 13 residues. V gave up 7 bases and J gave up 5 bases, with 14 bases separating them.

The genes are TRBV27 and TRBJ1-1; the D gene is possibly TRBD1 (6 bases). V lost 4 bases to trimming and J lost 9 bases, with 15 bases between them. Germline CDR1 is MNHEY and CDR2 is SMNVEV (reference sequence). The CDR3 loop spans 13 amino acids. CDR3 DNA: TGTGCCAGCAGTTCCCCCCAGACAGGAAAAGCTTTCTTT. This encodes CASSSPQTGKAFF.

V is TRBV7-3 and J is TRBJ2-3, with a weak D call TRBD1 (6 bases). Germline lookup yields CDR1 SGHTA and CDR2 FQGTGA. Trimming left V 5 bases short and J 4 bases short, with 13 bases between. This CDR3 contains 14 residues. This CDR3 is CASSLGRGADTQYF. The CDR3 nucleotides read TGTGCCAGCAGCCTCGGCAGGGGTGCAGATACGCAGTATTTT.

The CDR3 is CASRKGAQEAWGYTF. The CDR3 bases are TGTGCCAGCAGAAAAGGGGCGCAAGAAGCCTGGGGTTACACCTTC. The genes are TRBV6-6 and TRBJ1-2, with D maybe TRBD1 (5 bases). This CDR3 contains 15 residues. Per the germline V gene, CDR1 is MNHNY and CDR2 is SVGAGI (reference sequence). V lost 6 bases and J 11 bases, leaving 25 bases between the germline ends.

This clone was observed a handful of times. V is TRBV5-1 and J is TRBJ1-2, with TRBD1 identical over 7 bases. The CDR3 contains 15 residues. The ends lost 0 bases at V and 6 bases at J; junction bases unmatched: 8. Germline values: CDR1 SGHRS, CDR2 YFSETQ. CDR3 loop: CASSLETGVGNGYTF. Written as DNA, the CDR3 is TGCGCCAGCAGCTTGGAAACAGGGGTGGGAAATGGCTACACCTTC.

This chain's CDR3 is CASSKWTSGAETQYF. CDR3 in DNA: TGTGCCAGTAGTAAATGGACTAGCGGGGCGGAGACCCAGTACTTC. The V call is TRBV19, the J call TRBJ2-5, with 12 bases aligning to TRBD2. V lost 4 bases, J lost 5 bases, and 5 bases stayed unmatched. Germline values: CDR1 LNHDA, CDR2 SQIVND (reference sequence). The CDR3 is 15 amino acids.

CDR3 DNA sequence: TGTGCCAGCAGACTAGCGGGGGGAGATACGCAGTATTTT. Residues: CASRLAGGDTQYF. The genes are TRBV13 and TRBJ2-3; TRBD2 aligns across 12 bases. V gave up 6 bases and J gave up 5 bases; unmatched junction bases: 0. The germline CDR1 and CDR2 sequences are PRHDT and FYEKMQ (reference sequence). The CDR3 contains 13 residues. Using reference TRBV13 and TRBJ2-3 for the parts outside the CDR3, the full variable domain is AAGVIQSPRHLIKEKRETATLKCYPIPRHDTVYWYQQGPGQDPQFLISFYEKMQSDKGSIPDRFSAQQFSDYHSELNMSSLELGDSALYFCASRLAGGDTQYFGPGTRLTVL.

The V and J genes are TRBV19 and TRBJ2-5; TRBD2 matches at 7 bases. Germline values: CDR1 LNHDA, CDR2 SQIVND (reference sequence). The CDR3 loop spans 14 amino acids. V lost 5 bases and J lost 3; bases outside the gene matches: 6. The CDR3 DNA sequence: TGTGCCAGTAGTGAATCCGGGACTAAAGAGACCCAGTACTTC. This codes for CASSESGTKETQYF.

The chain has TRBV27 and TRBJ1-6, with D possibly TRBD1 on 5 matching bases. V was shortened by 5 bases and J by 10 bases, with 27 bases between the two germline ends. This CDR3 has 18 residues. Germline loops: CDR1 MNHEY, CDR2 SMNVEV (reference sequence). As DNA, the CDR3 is TGTGCCAGCAGTCCTCGGACACCCGGACCAATAATCGGATCACCCCTCCACTTT. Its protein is CASSPRTPGPIIGSPLHF.

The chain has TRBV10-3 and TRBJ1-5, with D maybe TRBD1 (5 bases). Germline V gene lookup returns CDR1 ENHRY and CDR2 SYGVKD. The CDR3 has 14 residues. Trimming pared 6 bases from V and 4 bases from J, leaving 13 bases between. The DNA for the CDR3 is TGTGCCATCAGCCCGGGACTTCAAAATCAGCCCCAGCATTTT. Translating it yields CAISPGLQNQPQHF.

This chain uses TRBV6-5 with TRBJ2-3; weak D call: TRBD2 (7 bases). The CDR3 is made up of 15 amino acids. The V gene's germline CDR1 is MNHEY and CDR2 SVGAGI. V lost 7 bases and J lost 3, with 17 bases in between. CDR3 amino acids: CASTPLGGLTDTQYF. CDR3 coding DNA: TGTGCCAGCACCCCCCTCGGGGGGCTTACAGATACGCAGTATTTT.

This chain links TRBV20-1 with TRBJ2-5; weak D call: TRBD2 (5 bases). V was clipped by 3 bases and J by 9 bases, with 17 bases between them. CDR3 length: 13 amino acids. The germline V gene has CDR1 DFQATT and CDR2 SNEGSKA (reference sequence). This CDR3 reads CSASTDRDGAQYF. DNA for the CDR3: TGCAGTGCTAGTACGGACCGGGATGGCGCCCAGTACTTC.